What follows describes a single T cell receptor (beta chain). Its antigen is currently unknown. Just one base apart from a much larger clone, this may be a read error. These data come from a study of human T cells and chemical hapten exposure. The overall study: All through the roughly 25-week study, the scalp of each patient received diphenylcyclopropenone doses weekly. Study conclusions and caveats: There was a positive correlation between PT1 expanded TCR counts and patch test score. All donors were alopecia patients, so their immunity may differ from that of healthy people.

TCRdb redid the calling of the RACE reads with MiXCR, one entry per CDR3 protein. The sample lists some 70,000 distinct CDR3 sequences, 10% to 11% occurring once. Time point denoted: pre-sensitization, week 0. This sample's treatment: therapeutic diphenylcyclopropenone sensitization with weekly scalp DPC. Trimming took 6 bases from V and 2 from J; bases not matched to a gene: 13. CDR1 is SGHDN, CDR2 FVKESK, per germline. The CDR3 length is 16 residues. The receptor comes from a woman between 45 and 60 years old with alopecia areata. Some clones in this sample may be carry-over from other donors' samples. This chain links TRBV14 with TRBJ2-7; TRBD1 matches 7 bases. The sequencing here drew on whole blood, taken in connection with sensitization to the hapten diphenylcyclopropenone (DPC). Here the CDR3 reads CASSGRGGGSPYEQYF. For the CDR3, the DNA is TGTGCCAGCAGTGGGCGAGGGGGCGGCTCCCCCTACGAGCAGTACTTC. Full variable domain (rest looked up from reference TRBV14 and TRBJ2-7): EAGVTQFPSHSVIEKGQTVTLRCDPISGHDNLYWYRRVMGKEIKFLLHFVKESKQDESGMPNNRFLAERTGGTYSTLKVQPAELEDSGVYFCASSGRGGGSPYEQYFGPGTRLTVT.